The 30 T cell receptor beta chains below all came from one sample that was sequenced in a study of blood T cell repertoires in COVID-19. TCRdb's table, derived via immunoSEQ multiplex PCR, lists solely in-frame clones and lacks some. Of some 40,000 clones detected, over 70% appear once; the ten largest clones hold 15% to 20%. Input material: peripheral blood. The receptors derive from a man in his 70s with acute or convalescent COVID-19.

The chain couples TRBV7-6 to TRBJ1-6, with D unclear. The CDR3 has 13 amino acids. V lost 3 bases to trimming and J lost 3 bases, with 3 bases between them. The germline gives CDR1 SGHVS, CDR2 FNYEAQ. DNA of the CDR3: TGTGCCAGCAGCTTGTACTATAATTCACCCCTCCACTTT. This translates into CASSLYYNSPLHF.

The J gene is TRBJ2-3, the V gene TRBV3-1 (or the pseudogene TRBV3-2), with 8 positions matching TRBD2. V lost 2 bases to trimming and J lost 4 bases; unmatched junction nucleotides: 2. CDR1 LGHDT and CDR2 YNNKEL come from the germline V gene (reference sequence). CDR3 length: 14 amino acids. The CDR3 loop is CASSQMRGADTQYF. The DNA for the CDR3 is TGTGCCAGCAGCCAAATGCGGGGGGCAGATACGCAGTATTTT.

This clone was counted once. The chain links TRBV7-9 to TRBJ1-5; 12 positions match TRBD1. CDR3 length: 14 residues. In germline, CDR1 is SEHNR, CDR2 FQNEAQ (reference sequence). V was pared by 8 bases and J by 9 bases, with 8 bases of the junction left unmatched. CDR3 nucleotides: TGTGCCAGCGGCCCGGGACAGGGGGCCAGGCCCCAGCATTTT. It yields the protein CASGPGQGARPQHF.

The V gene is TRBV5-5, the J gene TRBJ1-6; D ambiguous. The CDR3 extends over 15 amino acids. Per the germline V gene, CDR1 is SGHKS and CDR2 is YYEKEE (reference sequence). Trimming removed 2 bases at V and 6 bases at J, with 12 bases between. The CDR3 nucleotides are TGTGCCAGCAGCTTTCTCACAGTCATTAATTCACCCCTCCACTTT. This codes for CASSFLTVINSPLHF.

This clone was detected only a few times. The V call is TRBV2, the J call TRBJ2-1, with D hard to call. The germline V gene encodes CDR1 SNHLY and CDR2 FYNNEI. Trimming removed 4 bases at V and 6 bases at J, with 16 bases between. The CDR3 runs to 15 residues. CDR3 loop: CASSALVRSGNEQFF. DNA for the CDR3: TGTGCCAGCAGTGCGCTAGTTAGAAGTGGCAATGAGCAGTTCTTC.

V and J are TRBV6-5 and TRBJ2-7; D is ambiguous. This CDR3 contains 13 residues. V lost 5 bases and J 1 base, leaving 9 bases between the germline ends. Germline V gives CDR1 MNHEY, CDR2 SVGAGI. CDR3 residues: CASSTQVSYEQYF. CDR3 DNA: TGTGCCAGCAGTACCCAGGTTTCCTACGAGCAGTACTTC.

This chain links TRBV11-2 with TRBJ2-1; tentatively, D is TRBD1 (6 bases). CDR1 and CDR2 from the germline V gene are SGHAT and FQNNGV. The CDR3 is 15 residues long. V was shortened by 5 bases and J by 1 base, with 12 bases between the two germline ends. The CDR3 sequence is CASSLARGSYNEQFF. As DNA, the CDR3 is TGTGCCAGCAGCCTAGCCAGGGGTTCCTACAATGAGCAGTTCTTC.

This chain joins TRBV19 and TRBJ1-5; 9 bases are shared with TRBD1. Germline loops: CDR1 LNHDA, CDR2 SQIVND (reference sequence). There are 14 residues in the CDR3. Trimming cost V 5 bases and J 6 bases; bases outside gene matches: 5. The CDR3 here is CASSLGQGTQPQHF. CDR3 sequence (DNA): TGTGCCAGTAGTTTGGGACAGGGCACTCAGCCCCAGCATTTT. Full variable domain (remainder filled in from reference TRBV19 and TRBJ1-5): DGGITQSPKYLFRKEGQNVTLSCEQNLNHDAMYWYRQDPGQGLRLIYYSQIVNDFQKGDIAEGYSVSREKKESFPLTVTSAQKNPTAFYLCASSLGQGTQPQHFGDGTRLSIL.

The chain couples TRBV30 to TRBJ1-3; weak D call: TRBD1 (5 bases). Germline loops: CDR1 GTSNPN, CDR2 SVGIG (reference sequence). V shed 3 bases and J shed 2 bases, with 8 bases lying between them. This CDR3 is built from 13 residues. In nucleotides, the CDR3 is TGTGCCTGGAGACGGGGGGCTGGAAACACCATATATTTT. This encodes CAWRRGAGNTIYF. The variable domain in full, with the rest retrieved from reference TRBV30 and TRBJ1-3, is SQTIHQWPATLVQPVGSPLSLECTVEGTSNPNLYWYRQAAGRGLQLLFYSVGIGQISSEVPQNLSASRPQDRQFILSSKKLLLSDSGFYLCAWRRGAGNTIYFGEGSWLTVV.

This chain links TRBV19 with TRBJ1-5, with unresolved D. The CDR3 is 15 amino acids. Germline lookup yields CDR1 LNHDA and CDR2 SQIVND (reference sequence). V lost 5 bases, J lost 1 base, and 12 bases lay in between. Here the CDR3 DNA reads TGTGCCAGTAGTTTGGGGTTAGCGAGCAATCAGCCCCAGCATTTT. Protein product: CASSLGLASNQPQHF.

The CDR3 DNA reads TGTGCCAGCACCGTTCCGGGGACAGGGGTCGTCTTTGGCTACACCTTC. Translation: CASTVPGTGVVFGYTF. The gene calls are TRBV7-2 and TRBJ1-2, with TRBD1 identical over 10 bases. Germline V gene sequence: CDR1 SGHTA, CDR2 FQGNSA. The CDR3 is 16 amino acids. V dropped 7 bases and J dropped 7; count of bases not matched to a gene: 15.

The rearrangement links TRBV5-1 to TRBJ1-3, with unresolved D. In germline, CDR1 is SGHRS, CDR2 YFSETQ. The ends were cut back, 3 bases at V and 6 bases at J, with 16 bases in the middle. The length of the CDR3 is 15 residues. In DNA, the CDR3 is TGCGCCAGCAGCTGGAGCCTGGAGAGGGAAAACACCATATATTTT. The encoded protein is CASSWSLERENTIYF.

In nucleotides, the CDR3 is TGCAGCGTTGAAGCTATGATGAACACTGAAGCTTTCTTT. It yields the protein CSVEAMMNTEAFF. The chain joins TRBV29-1 to TRBJ1-1; unclear D gene. V gave up 1 base and J gave up 0 bases, with 6 bases separating them. The CDR3 runs to 13 residues. From germline, CDR1 is SQVTM and CDR2 ANQGSEA.

The gene calls are TRBV2 and TRBJ1-1; maybe TRBD1 (5 bases). With 8 bases removed from V and 3 bases from J, the gap between germline ends came to 13 bases. Per the germline V gene, CDR1 is SNHLY and CDR2 is FYNNEI. The CDR3 covers 13 residues. The CDR3 sequence: CASLGGVDTEAFF. In DNA form, the CDR3 reads TGTGCCAGCCTGGGGGGGGTCGACACTGAAGCTTTCTTT. Based on the CDR3 plus reference TRBV2 and TRBJ1-1, the full variable domain is EPEVTQTPSHQVTQMGQEVILRCVPISNHLYFYWYRQILGQKVEFLVSFYNNEISEKSEIFDDQFSVERPDGSNFTLKIRSTKLEDSAMYFCASLGGVDTEAFFGQGTRLTVV.

In DNA form, the CDR3 reads TGTGCCAGTAGTATTCTAGGCTCCACAGATACGCAGTATTTT. Protein: CASSILGSTDTQYF. The rearrangement joins TRBV19 to TRBJ2-3; D is ambiguous. CDR3 length: 14 amino acids. Per the germline V gene, CDR1 is LNHDA and CDR2 is SQIVND (reference sequence). The V end lost 3 bases, the J end lost 2 bases, and 9 bases lay between the germline ends.

This clone came up a few times. This rearrangement joins TRBV4-3 to TRBJ2-3, with D perhaps TRBD2 (6 bases). Germline assignment: CDR1 LGHNA and CDR2 YSLEER. The CDR3 extends over 14 amino acids. Trimming took 4 bases from V and 6 from J, leaving 14 bases between them. In DNA, the CDR3 is TGCGCCAGCAGCCTCGGTAGCGGTCGGGATACGCAGTATTTT. It codes for CASSLGSGRDTQYF.

The chain joins TRBV4-3 to TRBJ2-1; 10 bases match TRBD2. Losses at the gene ends were 0 bases for V and 7 bases for J; bases not matched to a gene: 6. Germline V gives CDR1 LGHNA, CDR2 YSLEER. The CDR3 is 16 residues long. The CDR3 nucleotides are TGCGCCAGCAGCCAAGATCGGACACTAGCGGGGAATGAGCAGTTCTTC. Protein product: CASSQDRTLAGNEQFF.

In its sample, this clone is medium-sized. The chain couples TRBV6-5 to TRBJ2-7; D is perhaps TRBD1 (6 bases). V shed 0 bases and J shed 4 bases, with 13 bases lying between them. Per germline, CDR1 MNHEY and CDR2 SVGAGI. This CDR3 has 15 amino acids. The CDR3 DNA is TGTGCCAGCAGTTACTCGAACACAGGGCAATACGAGCAGTACTTC. This codes for CASSYSNTGQYEQYF.

The chain combines TRBV24-1 with TRBJ1-2; 8 nucleotides line up with TRBD1. CDR1 and CDR2 (germline): KGHDR, SFDVKD. The V gene end was trimmed by 2 bases and the J gene end by 4 bases; junction bases not matched to a gene: 5. This CDR3 contains 15 residues. CDR3 nucleotide sequence: TGTGCCACCAGTGATTCCCTGACAGGGGCCTATGGCTACACCTTC. It is translated as CATSDSLTGAYGYTF.

The genes are TRBV19 and TRBJ1-4; a possible D gene is TRBD1 (5 bases). Trimming pared 1 base from V and 4 bases from J, leaving 13 bases between. This CDR3 contains 16 residues. Germline V gives CDR1 LNHDA, CDR2 SQIVND (reference sequence). The CDR3 loop reads CASSIGQGYLNEKLFF. In DNA form, the CDR3 reads TGTGCCAGTAGTATAGGCCAGGGCTATCTTAATGAAAAACTGTTTTTT.

The V call is TRBV29-1, the J call TRBJ1-2; D is ambiguous. Germline V CDR1 and CDR2: SQVTM, ANQGSEA. The V and J ends lost 3 bases and 5 bases respectively, with 19 bases between them. The CDR3 length is 15 residues. In DNA form, the CDR3 reads TGCAGCGTTGAGGGCCTCTTATACGGAACGTATGGCTACACCTTC. It translates to CSVEGLLYGTYGYTF.

This chain connects TRBV18 to TRBJ2-5; perhaps TRBD2 as D (6 bases). V dropped 5 bases and J dropped 1 base, with 17 bases sitting between them. CDR1 KGHSH and CDR2 LQKENI come from the germline V gene. This CDR3 has 16 amino acids. The CDR3 sequence is CASSSGARGVQETQYF. The CDR3, as DNA: TGTGCCAGCTCATCGGGAGCAAGGGGCGTCCAAGAGACCCAGTACTTC.

This chain uses TRBV29-1 with TRBJ2-1, with 9 bases matching TRBD2. Germline loops: CDR1 SQVTM, CDR2 ANQGSEA. J was trimmed by 4 bases and V by 0 bases; bases with no gene match: 7. The CDR3 runs to 16 residues. CDR3 region: CSVEDGPSGVYNEQFF. CDR3 bases: TGCAGCGTTGAAGATGGTCCTAGCGGGGTTTACAATGAGCAGTTCTTC.

This sequence joins TRBV7-2 and TRBJ2-2; 9 nucleotides line up with TRBD1. The CDR3 covers 17 residues. CDR1 and CDR2 from the germline V gene are SGHTA and FQGNSA. V shed 2 bases, J shed 5 bases, and the junction held 9 bases outside the gene matches. CDR3 nucleotide sequence: TGTGCCAGCAGCTTACGAGGAGGGACAGGGCGGACCGGGGAGCTGTTTTTT. Translating it yields CASSLRGGTGRTGELFF.

V gene TRBV7-9 combines with J gene TRBJ2-5; 9 positions agree with TRBD1. Germline V CDR1 and CDR2: SEHNR, FQNEAQ (reference sequence). The CDR3 sequence is 13 residues long. J gave up 4 bases and V 6 bases, and 3 bases lay outside the gene matches. CDR3 bases: TGTGCCAGCAGTACGGACAGGGGAGAGACCCAGTACTTC. Translated: CASSTDRGETQYF.

The V and J genes are TRBV5-6 and TRBJ1-1; D not resolved. The CDR3 covers 14 residues. Germline V CDR1 and CDR2: SGHDT, YYEEEE. V was pared by 0 bases and J by 1 base, with 7 bases between. The CDR3 DNA sequence: TGTGCCAGCAGCTTGGGAGCGTGGAACACTGAAGCTTTCTTT. Protein sequence: CASSLGAWNTEAFF.

This clone was found once. The rearrangement joins TRBV5-5 to TRBJ1-4, with D maybe TRBD1 (6 bases). V was cut by 1 base and J by 2 bases, with 9 bases left in between. CDR3 length: 15 amino acids. Germline loops: CDR1 SGHKS, CDR2 YYEKEE (reference sequence). The DNA for the CDR3 is TGTGCCAGCAGCTTGACGGGGGGCACTAATGAAAAACTGTTTTTT. Protein: CASSLTGGTNEKLFF.

This chain uses TRBV27 with TRBJ2-1; 12 nucleotides line up with TRBD2. The CDR3 spans 16 residues. From germline, CDR1 is MNHEY and CDR2 SMNVEV (reference sequence). After removal of 5 bases from V and 4 bases from J, the junction contained 6 bases not matched to a gene. In nucleotides, the CDR3 is TGTGCCAGCAGTCCCGAGACTAGCGGGAGATACAATGAGCAGTTCTTC. Protein: CASSPETSGRYNEQFF.

The chain has TRBV7-3 and TRBJ2-1, with 8 bases matching TRBD2. This CDR3 has 15 amino acids. The V gene's germline CDR1 is SGHTA and CDR2 FQGTGA. Unmatched junction bases numbered 8, after V lost 2 bases and J lost 8 bases. The CDR3 loop is CASSLRRGVKDEQFF. The DNA for the CDR3 is TGTGCCAGCAGCTTACGGCGGGGGGTTAAAGATGAGCAGTTCTTC. Combining the CDR3 with reference TRBV7-3 and TRBJ2-1 gives the whole variable domain GAGVSQTPSNKVTEKGKYVELRCDPISGHTALYWYRQSLGQGPEFLIYFQGTGAADDSGLPNDRFFAVRPEGSVSTLKIQRTERGDSAVYLCASSLRRGVKDEQFFGPGTRLTVL.

The rearrangement joins TRBV28 to TRBJ2-5; 12 bases match TRBD1. The CDR3 length is 17 residues. CDR1 and CDR2 (germline): MDHEN, SYDVKM. With V trimmed by 7 bases and J by 5 bases, 14 bases remained unmatched. CDR3 loop: CASTSPLGTGGAETQYF. The CDR3 DNA reads as TGTGCCAGCACCTCCCCCCTCGGGACAGGGGGCGCCGAGACCCAGTACTTC.